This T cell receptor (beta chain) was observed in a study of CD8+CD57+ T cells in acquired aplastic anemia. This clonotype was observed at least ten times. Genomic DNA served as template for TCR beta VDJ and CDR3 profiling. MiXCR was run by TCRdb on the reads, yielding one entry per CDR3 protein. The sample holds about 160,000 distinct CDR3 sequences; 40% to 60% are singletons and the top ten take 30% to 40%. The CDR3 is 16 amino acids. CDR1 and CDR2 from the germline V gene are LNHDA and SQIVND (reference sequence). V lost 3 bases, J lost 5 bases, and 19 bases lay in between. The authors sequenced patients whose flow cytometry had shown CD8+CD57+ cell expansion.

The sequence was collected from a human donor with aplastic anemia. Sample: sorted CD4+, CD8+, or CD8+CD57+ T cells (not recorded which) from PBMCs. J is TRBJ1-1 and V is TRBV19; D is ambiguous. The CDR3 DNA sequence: TGTGCCAGTAGTATTATTGTGGTGGAGTTTGGGACTGAAGCTTTCTTT. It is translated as CASSIIVVEFGTEAFF.